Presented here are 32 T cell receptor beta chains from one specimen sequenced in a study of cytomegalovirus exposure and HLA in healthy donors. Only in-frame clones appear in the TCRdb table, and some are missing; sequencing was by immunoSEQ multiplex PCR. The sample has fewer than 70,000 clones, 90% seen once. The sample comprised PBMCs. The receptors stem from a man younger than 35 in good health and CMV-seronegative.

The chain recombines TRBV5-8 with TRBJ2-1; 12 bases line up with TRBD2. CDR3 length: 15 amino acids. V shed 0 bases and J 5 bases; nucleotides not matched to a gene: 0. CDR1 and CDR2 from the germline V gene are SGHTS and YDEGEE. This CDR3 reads CASSLGLAGDNEQFF. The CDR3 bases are TGTGCCAGCAGCTTGGGACTAGCGGGGGACAATGAGCAGTTCTTC. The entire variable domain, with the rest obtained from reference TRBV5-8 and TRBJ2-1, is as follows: EAGVTQSPTHLIKTRGQQATLRCSPISGHTSVYWYQQALGLGLQFLLWYDEGEERNRGNFPPRFSGRQFPNYSSELNVNALELEDSALYLCASSLGLAGDNEQFFGPGTRLTVL.

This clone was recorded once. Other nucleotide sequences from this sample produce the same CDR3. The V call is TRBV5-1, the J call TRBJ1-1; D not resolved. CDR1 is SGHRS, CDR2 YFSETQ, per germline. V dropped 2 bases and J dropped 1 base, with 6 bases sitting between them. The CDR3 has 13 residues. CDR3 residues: CASSFEGNTEAFF. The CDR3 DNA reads TGCGCCAGCAGCTTTGAGGGGAACACTGAAGCTTTCTTT.

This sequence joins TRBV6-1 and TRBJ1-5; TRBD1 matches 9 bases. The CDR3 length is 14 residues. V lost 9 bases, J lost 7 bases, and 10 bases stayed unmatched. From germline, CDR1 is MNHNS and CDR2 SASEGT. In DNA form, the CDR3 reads TGTGCCAGTTCACCGGGACAGGGACTCCAGCCCCAGCATTTT. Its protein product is CASSPGQGLQPQHF.

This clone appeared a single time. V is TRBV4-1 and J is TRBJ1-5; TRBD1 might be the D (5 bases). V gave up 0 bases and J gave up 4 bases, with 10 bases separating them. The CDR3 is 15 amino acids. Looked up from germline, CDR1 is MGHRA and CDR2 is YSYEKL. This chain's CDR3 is CASSQDWGRNQPQHF. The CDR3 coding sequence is TGCGCCAGCAGCCAAGATTGGGGGAGGAATCAGCCCCAGCATTTT.

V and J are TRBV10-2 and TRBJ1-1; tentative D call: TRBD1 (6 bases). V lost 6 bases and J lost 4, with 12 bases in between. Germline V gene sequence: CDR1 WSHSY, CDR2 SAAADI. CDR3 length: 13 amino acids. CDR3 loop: CASSGTGFTEAFF. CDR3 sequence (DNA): TGCGCCAGCAGCGGTACAGGGTTCACTGAAGCTTTCTTT.

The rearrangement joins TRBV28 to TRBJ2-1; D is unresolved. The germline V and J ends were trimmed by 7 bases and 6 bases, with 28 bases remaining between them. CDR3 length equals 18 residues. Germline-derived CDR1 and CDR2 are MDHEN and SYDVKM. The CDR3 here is CASIDGVDSTLPANEQFF. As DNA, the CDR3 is TGTGCCAGCATCGACGGTGTCGACTCAACCCTACCGGCCAATGAGCAGTTCTTC.

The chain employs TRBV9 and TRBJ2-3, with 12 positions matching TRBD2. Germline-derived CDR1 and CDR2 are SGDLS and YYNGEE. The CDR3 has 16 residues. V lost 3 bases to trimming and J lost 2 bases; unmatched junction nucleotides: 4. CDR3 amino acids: CASSAGTSGLTDTQYF. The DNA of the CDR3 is TGTGCCAGCAGCGCCGGGACTAGCGGGCTCACAGATACGCAGTATTTT. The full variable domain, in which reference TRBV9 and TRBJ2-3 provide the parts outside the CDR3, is DSGVTQTPKHLITATGQRVTLRCSPRSGDLSVYWYQQSLDQGLQFLIQYYNGEERAKGNILERFSAQQFPDLHSELNLSSLELGDSALYFCASSAGTSGLTDTQYFGPGTRLTVL.

For the CDR3, the DNA is TGTGCCAGCAGCAATAGTTGGGGGGGCGCAGATACGCAGTATTTT. It encodes CASSNSWGGADTQYF. The rearrangement joins TRBV9 to TRBJ2-3; D possibly corresponds to TRBD2 (7 bases). Trimming left V 4 bases short and J 4 bases short, with 16 bases between. CDR1 and CDR2 from the germline V gene are SGDLS and YYNGEE. This CDR3 has 15 amino acids. Full variable domain (rest looked up from reference TRBV9 and TRBJ2-3): DSGVTQTPKHLITATGQRVTLRCSPRSGDLSVYWYQQSLDQGLQFLIQYYNGEERAKGNILERFSAQQFPDLHSELNLSSLELGDSALYFCASSNSWGGADTQYFGPGTRLTVL.

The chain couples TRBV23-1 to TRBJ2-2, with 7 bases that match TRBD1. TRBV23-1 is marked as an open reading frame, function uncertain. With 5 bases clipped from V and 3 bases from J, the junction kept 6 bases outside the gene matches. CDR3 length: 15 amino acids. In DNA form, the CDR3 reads TGCGCCAGCAGTTATGACAGGGACCACACCGGGGAGCTGTTTTTT. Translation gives CASSYDRDHTGELFF.

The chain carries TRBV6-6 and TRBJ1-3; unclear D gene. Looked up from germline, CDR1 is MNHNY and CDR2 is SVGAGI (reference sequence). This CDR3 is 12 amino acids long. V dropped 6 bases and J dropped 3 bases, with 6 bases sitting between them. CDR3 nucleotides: TGTGCCAGCAGCGGAGATGGAAACACCATATATTTT. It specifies CASSGDGNTIYF.

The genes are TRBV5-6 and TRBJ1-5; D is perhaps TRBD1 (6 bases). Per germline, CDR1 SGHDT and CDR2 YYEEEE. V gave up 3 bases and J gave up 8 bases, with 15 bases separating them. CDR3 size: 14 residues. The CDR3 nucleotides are TGTGCCAGCAGCTCTTCGGGGGGCCCAGAGCCCCAGCATTTT. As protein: CASSSSGGPEPQHF.

The chain's CDR3 is CASSLRQGGEKLFF. The CDR3 bases are TGTGCCAGCAGCTTGCGCCAGGGAGGCGAAAAACTGTTTTTT. The chain employs TRBV5-6 and TRBJ1-4; D might be TRBD1 (5 bases). V was shortened by 1 base and J by 8 bases, with 12 bases between the two germline ends. Germline V gene lookup returns CDR1 SGHDT and CDR2 YYEEEE. CDR3 length: 14 amino acids.

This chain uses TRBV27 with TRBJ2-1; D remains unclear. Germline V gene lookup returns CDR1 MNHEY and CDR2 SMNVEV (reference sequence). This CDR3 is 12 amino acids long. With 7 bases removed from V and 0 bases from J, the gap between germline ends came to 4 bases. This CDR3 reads CASTLSYNEQFF. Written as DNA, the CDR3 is TGTGCCAGCACCCTCTCCTACAATGAGCAGTTCTTC.

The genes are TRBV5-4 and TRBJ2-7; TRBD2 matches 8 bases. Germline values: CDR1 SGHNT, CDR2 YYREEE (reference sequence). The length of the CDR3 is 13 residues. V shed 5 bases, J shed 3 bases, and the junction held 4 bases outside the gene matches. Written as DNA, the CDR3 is TGTGCCAGCAGGTCCGGGGGGGGCTACGAGCAGTACTTC. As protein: CASRSGGGYEQYF.

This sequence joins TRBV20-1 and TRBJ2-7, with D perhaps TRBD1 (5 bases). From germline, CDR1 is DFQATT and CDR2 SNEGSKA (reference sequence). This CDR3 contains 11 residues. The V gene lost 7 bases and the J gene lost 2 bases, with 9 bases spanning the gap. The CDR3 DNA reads TGCAGTGTCGTGGGGCCCTACGAGCAGTACTTC. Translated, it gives CSVVGPYEQYF.

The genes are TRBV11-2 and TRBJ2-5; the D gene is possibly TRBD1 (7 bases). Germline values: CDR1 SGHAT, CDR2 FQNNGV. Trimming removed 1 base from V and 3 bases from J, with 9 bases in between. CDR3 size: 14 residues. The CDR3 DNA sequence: TGTGCCAGCAGCTTAGCAGGGGGGAAAGAGACCCAGTACTTC. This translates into CASSLAGGKETQYF.

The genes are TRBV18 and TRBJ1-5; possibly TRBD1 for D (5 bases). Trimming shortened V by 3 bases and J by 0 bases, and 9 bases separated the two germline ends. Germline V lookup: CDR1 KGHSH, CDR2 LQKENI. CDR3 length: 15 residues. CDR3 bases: TGTGCCAGCTCACCCGACAGAAATAGCAATCAGCCCCAGCATTTT. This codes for CASSPDRNSNQPQHF.

This CDR3 is CASSSYRENTGELFF. CDR3 in DNA: TGTGCCAGCAGCTCGTACAGGGAGAACACCGGGGAGCTGTTTTTT. The gene calls are TRBV7-9 and TRBJ2-2; tentatively, D is TRBD1 (6 bases). Trimming took off 4 bases at V and 1 base at J, with 10 bases between the two ends. CDR3 size: 15 residues. Per germline, CDR1 SEHNR and CDR2 FQNEAQ (reference sequence).

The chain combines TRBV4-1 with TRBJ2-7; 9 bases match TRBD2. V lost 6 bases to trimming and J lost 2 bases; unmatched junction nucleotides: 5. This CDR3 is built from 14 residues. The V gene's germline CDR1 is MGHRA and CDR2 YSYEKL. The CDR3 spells CASRWREGPYEQYF. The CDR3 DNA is TGCGCCAGCAGATGGCGGGAGGGACCCTACGAGCAGTACTTC.

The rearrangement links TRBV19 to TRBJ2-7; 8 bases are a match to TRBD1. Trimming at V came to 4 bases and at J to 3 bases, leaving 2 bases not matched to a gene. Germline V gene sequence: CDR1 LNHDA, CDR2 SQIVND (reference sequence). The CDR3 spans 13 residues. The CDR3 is CASSNGQGYEQYF. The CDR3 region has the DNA TGTGCCAGTAGTAATGGACAGGGCTACGAGCAGTACTTC.

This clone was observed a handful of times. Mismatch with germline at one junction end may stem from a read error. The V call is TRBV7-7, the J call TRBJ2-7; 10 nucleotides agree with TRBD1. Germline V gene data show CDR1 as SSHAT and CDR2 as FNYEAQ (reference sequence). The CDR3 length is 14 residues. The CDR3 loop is CASSEDRGNREQYF. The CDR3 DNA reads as TGTGCTAGCAGCGAGGACAGGGGGAATCGCGAGCAGTACTTC.

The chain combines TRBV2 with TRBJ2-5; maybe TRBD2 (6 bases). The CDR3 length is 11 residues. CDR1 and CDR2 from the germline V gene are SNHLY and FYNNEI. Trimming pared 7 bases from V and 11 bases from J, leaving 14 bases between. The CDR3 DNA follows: TGTGCCAGCACCCAAGCCGGGAGTCAGTACTTC. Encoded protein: CASTQAGSQYF.

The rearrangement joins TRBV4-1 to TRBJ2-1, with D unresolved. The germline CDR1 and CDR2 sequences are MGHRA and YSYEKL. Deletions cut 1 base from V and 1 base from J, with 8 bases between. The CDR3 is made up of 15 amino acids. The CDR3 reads CASSQAVVSYNEQFF. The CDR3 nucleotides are TGCGCCAGCAGCCAAGCAGTTGTTTCCTACAATGAGCAGTTCTTC.

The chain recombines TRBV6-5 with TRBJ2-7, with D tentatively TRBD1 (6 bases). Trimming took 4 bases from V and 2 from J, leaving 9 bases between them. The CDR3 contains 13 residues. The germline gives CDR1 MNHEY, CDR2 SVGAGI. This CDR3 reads CASSLQGTYEQYF. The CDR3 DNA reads TGTGCCAGCAGTTTACAGGGAACCTACGAGCAGTACTTC.

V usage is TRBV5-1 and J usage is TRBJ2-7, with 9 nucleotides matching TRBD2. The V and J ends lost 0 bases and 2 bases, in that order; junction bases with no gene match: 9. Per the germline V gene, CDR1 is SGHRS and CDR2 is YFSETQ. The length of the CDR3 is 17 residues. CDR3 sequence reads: CASSLVGSGRLTYEQYF. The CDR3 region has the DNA TGCGCCAGCAGCTTGGTAGGTAGCGGGAGACTCACCTACGAGCAGTACTTC.

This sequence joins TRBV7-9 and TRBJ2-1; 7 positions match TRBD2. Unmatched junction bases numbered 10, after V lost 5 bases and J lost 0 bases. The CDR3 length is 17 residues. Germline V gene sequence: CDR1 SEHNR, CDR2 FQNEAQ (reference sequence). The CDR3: CASSPGREVSSYNEQFF. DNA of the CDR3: TGTGCCAGCAGCCCTGGACGGGAGGTTAGCTCCTACAATGAGCAGTTCTTC.

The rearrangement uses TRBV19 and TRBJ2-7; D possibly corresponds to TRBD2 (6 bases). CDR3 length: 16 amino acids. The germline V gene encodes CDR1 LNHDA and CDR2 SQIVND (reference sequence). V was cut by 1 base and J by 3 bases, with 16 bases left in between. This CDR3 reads CASSIGIAPGGYEQYF. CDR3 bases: TGTGCCAGTAGTATAGGTATAGCCCCCGGGGGCTACGAGCAGTACTTC.

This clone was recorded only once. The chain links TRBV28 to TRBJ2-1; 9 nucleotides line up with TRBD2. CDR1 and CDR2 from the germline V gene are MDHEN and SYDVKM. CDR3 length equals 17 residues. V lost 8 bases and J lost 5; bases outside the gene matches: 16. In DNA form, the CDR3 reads TGTGCCAGCTGCTCTAGCGGGATTGTAGGGGGTCACAATGAGCAGTTCTTC. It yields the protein CASCSSGIVGGHNEQFF.

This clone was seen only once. The CDR3 reads CASSIERQEAFF. The CDR3 DNA reads TGTGCCAGTAGTATTGAGAGACAAGAAGCTTTCTTT. This chain joins TRBV19 and TRBJ1-1, with D unclear. CDR1 LNHDA and CDR2 SQIVND come from the germline V gene (reference sequence). Trimming left V 3 bases short and J 8 bases short, with 10 bases between. This CDR3 is 12 amino acids long.

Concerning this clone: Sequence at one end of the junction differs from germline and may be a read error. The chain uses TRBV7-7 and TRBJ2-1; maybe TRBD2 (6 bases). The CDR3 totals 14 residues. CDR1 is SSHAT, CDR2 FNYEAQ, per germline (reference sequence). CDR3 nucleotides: TGTGCTAGCAGCTTAGCTTTAGCGGCCAATGAGCAGTTCTTC. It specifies CASSLALAANEQFF.

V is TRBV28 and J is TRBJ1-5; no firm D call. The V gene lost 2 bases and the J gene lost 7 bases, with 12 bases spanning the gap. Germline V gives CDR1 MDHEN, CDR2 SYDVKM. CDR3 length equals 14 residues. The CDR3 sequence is CASSLPTLRQPQHF. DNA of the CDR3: TGTGCCAGCAGTTTACCCACTCTCCGGCAGCCCCAGCATTTT. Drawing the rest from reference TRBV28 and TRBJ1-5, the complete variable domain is DVKVTQSSRYLVKRTGEKVFLECVQDMDHENMFWYRQDPGLGLRLIYFSYDVKMKEKGDIPEGYSVSREKKERFSLILESASTNQTSMYLCASSLPTLRQPQHFGDGTRLSIL.

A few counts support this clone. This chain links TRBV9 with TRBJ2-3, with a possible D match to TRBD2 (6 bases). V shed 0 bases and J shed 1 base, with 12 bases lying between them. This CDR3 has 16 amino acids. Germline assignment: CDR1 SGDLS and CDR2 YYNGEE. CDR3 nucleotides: TGTGCCAGCAGCGTAGATTGGGCTAGCGGCACAGATACGCAGTATTTT. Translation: CASSVDWASGTDTQYF.